The 21 T cell receptor beta chains reported below all come from one sample, sequenced in a study of T cell responses to AZD1222 COVID-19 vaccine. The protocol was immunoSEQ multiplex PCR, while the TCRdb copy is restricted to in-frame clones and leaves out a portion. The sample shows fewer than 70,000 clones, about 88% of them seen only once. The material sequenced was peripheral blood, taken 28 days after the second AZD1222 dose. The source is an adult who received the AZD1222 COVID-19 vaccine.

This clone has a single count. This rearrangement joins TRBV27 to TRBJ1-3; TRBD1 is a possible D gene (5 bases). Germline-derived CDR1 and CDR2 are MNHEY and SMNVEV (reference sequence). Trimming pared 5 bases from V and 4 bases from J, leaving 15 bases between. The CDR3 extends over 15 amino acids. CDR3 DNA sequence: TGTGCCAGCAGTCTTAGGGAGGGGTCGGGAAACACCATATATTTT. Translating it yields CASSLREGSGNTIYF.

The rearrangement uses TRBV7-9 and TRBJ1-5, with 11 bases lining up with TRBD1. Germline-derived CDR1 and CDR2 are SEHNR and FQNEAQ (reference sequence). The length of the CDR3 is 17 residues. V shed 5 bases and J 3 bases; nucleotides not matched to a gene: 9. CDR3 amino acids: CASSPGTGGIFNQPQHF. In DNA, the CDR3 is TGTGCCAGCAGCCCCGGGACAGGGGGGATTTTCAATCAGCCCCAGCATTTT.

This chain links TRBV19 with TRBJ2-2; possible D gene TRBD1, 6 bases. V was shortened by 3 bases and J by 5 bases, with 10 bases between the two germline ends. This CDR3 comprises 14 residues. CDR1 LNHDA and CDR2 SQIVND come from the germline V gene (reference sequence). In DNA form, the CDR3 reads TGTGCCAGTAGTATTACCCAGGGGACCGGGGAGCTGTTTTTT. As protein: CASSITQGTGELFF.

This rearrangement joins TRBV24-1 to TRBJ1-2; 11 bases are a match to TRBD1. The trim removed 11 bases at V and 2 bases at J, leaving 15 bases unmatched. This CDR3 spans 17 amino acids. The germline gives CDR1 KGHDR, CDR2 SFDVKD. Here the CDR3 reads CAKNSGDRGARNYGYTF. The CDR3 coding sequence is TGTGCCAAAAACAGCGGGGACAGGGGGGCTCGAAACTATGGCTACACCTTC.

The chain carries TRBV11-2 and TRBJ2-7, with TRBD1 matching over 8 bases. The CDR3 contains 15 residues. Germline CDR1 is SGHAT and CDR2 is FQNNGV. The trim removed 0 bases at V and 4 bases at J, leaving 5 bases unmatched. The CDR3 sequence is CASSLDRGLLYEQYF. The CDR3 DNA is TGTGCCAGCAGCTTAGACAGGGGGCTTTTGTACGAGCAGTACTTC.

A single count supports this clone. The rearrangement links TRBV10-3 to TRBJ2-1; 7 bases are a match to TRBD2. The germline V gene has CDR1 ENHRY and CDR2 SYGVKD. The V gene end was trimmed by 4 bases and the J gene end by 7 bases; junction bases not matched to a gene: 1. CDR3 size: 12 residues. CDR3 loop: CAISASGNEQFF. The CDR3 DNA is TGTGCCATCAGTGCTAGCGGTAATGAGCAGTTCTTC.

This chain connects TRBV29-1 to TRBJ2-5; the D gene is possibly TRBD2 (6 bases). Germline lookup yields CDR1 SQVTM and CDR2 ANQGSEA. V lost 6 bases and J lost 5, with 13 bases in between. The CDR3 is 12 amino acids. CDR3 residues: CSVRGRGETQYF. The CDR3 DNA is TGCAGCGTACGGGGCCGGGGGGAGACCCAGTACTTC.

V gene TRBV11-2 combines with J gene TRBJ2-7; D is unclear. The CDR3 runs to 12 residues. V was cut by 7 bases and J by 4 bases, with 11 bases left in between. The germline CDR1 and CDR2 sequences are SGHAT and FQNNGV. This CDR3 reads CASTPMGYEQYF. For the CDR3, the DNA is TGTGCCAGCACCCCGATGGGTTACGAGCAGTACTTC.

V usage is TRBV11-2 and J usage is TRBJ1-5; tentatively, D is TRBD1 (5 bases). Germline CDR1 and CDR2: SGHAT and FQNNGV. The V and J ends lost 1 base and 1 base respectively, with 11 bases between them. The CDR3 loop spans 16 amino acids. In DNA, the CDR3 is TGTGCCAGCAGCTTAGGATCGGGGGTAAGCAATCAGCCCCAGCATTTT. This encodes CASSLGSGVSNQPQHF.

This clone was seen only once. V and J are TRBV19 and TRBJ2-7, with a tentative D call TRBD1 (7 bases). Germline-derived CDR1 and CDR2 are LNHDA and SQIVND (reference sequence). This CDR3 has 13 amino acids. The V end lost 9 bases, the J end lost 4 bases, and 16 bases lay between the germline ends. CDR3 coding DNA: TGTGCCAGCACCAGGGGGGTCACATACGAGCAGTACTTC. Translation: CASTRGVTYEQYF.

The V gene is TRBV7-3, the J gene TRBJ2-7, with TRBD1 matching 7 bases. Germline V gene data show CDR1 as SGHTA and CDR2 as FQGTGA. Germline trimming cut 5 bases from V and 3 bases from J; bases unmatched to any gene: 10. The CDR3 spans 15 residues. The CDR3 sequence: CASSRTGDGFYEQYF. The CDR3 nucleotides are TGTGCCAGCAGCAGAACAGGGGACGGGTTCTACGAGCAGTACTTC.

This rearrangement joins TRBV5-1 to TRBJ2-7, with TRBD1 identical over 9 bases. The germline CDR1 and CDR2 sequences are SGHRS and YFSETQ. V trimming: 6 bases; J trimming: 1 base; junction bases outside the gene matches: 8. The CDR3 spans 15 residues. In nucleotides, the CDR3 is TGCGCCAGCACGCCTCACAGGGGGCTTTCCTACGAGCAGTACTTC. Translated: CASTPHRGLSYEQYF.

The rearrangement joins TRBV5-4 to TRBJ2-2; TRBD2 agrees at 11 bases. CDR1 is SGHNT, CDR2 YYREEE, per germline (reference sequence). The junction had 5 bases not matched to a gene; V was cut back by 4 bases and J by 3 bases. The CDR3 runs 16 residues. This CDR3 reads CASSTGLAGYTGELFF. The CDR3 region has the DNA TGTGCCAGCAGCACTGGACTAGCGGGCTACACCGGGGAGCTGTTTTTT. The whole variable domain, filled in from reference TRBV5-4 and TRBJ2-2, reads ETGVTQSPTHLIKTRGQQVTLRCSSQSGHNTVSWYQQALGQGPQFIFQYYREEENGRGNFPPRFSGLQFPNYSSELNVNALELDDSALYLCASSTGLAGYTGELFFGEGSRLTVL.

This clone appeared once. The chain uses TRBV4-1 and TRBJ2-7; 7 nucleotides match TRBD1. There are 15 residues in the CDR3. Germline V CDR1 and CDR2: MGHRA, YSYEKL. Trimming removed 3 bases from V and 6 bases from J; junction bases left unmatched: 11. The CDR3 DNA reads TGCGCCAGCAGCCATCCCAGGGGGACAAAAAGCGAGCAGTACTTC. Protein product: CASSHPRGTKSEQYF.

This chain connects TRBV29-1 to TRBJ2-2, with D perhaps matching TRBD2 (7 bases). Germline V gives CDR1 SQVTM, CDR2 ANQGSEA. V lost 3 bases and J 7 bases, leaving 18 bases between the germline ends. This CDR3 region has 15 residues. The CDR3: CSVEVLAETGGELFF. CDR3 DNA sequence: TGCAGCGTTGAGGTTCTAGCGGAGACAGGCGGGGAGCTGTTTTTT.

The chain joins TRBV7-6 to TRBJ2-3; D unresolved. V gave up 0 bases and J gave up 4 bases, with 8 bases separating them. Germline V gives CDR1 SGHVS, CDR2 FNYEAQ. This CDR3 is 14 amino acids long. In DNA, the CDR3 is TGTGCCAGCAGCTTAGCGCGGAGTCCAGATACGCAGTATTTT. Translated, it gives CASSLARSPDTQYF.

The rearrangement joins TRBV5-1 to TRBJ1-1; D possibly corresponds to TRBD1 (6 bases). Between the trimmed V and J ends, which lost 3 bases and 5 bases, there was a span of 17 bases. The V gene's germline CDR1 is SGHRS and CDR2 YFSETQ. CDR3 length: 15 amino acids. CDR3 sequence reads: CASSWGGHFITEAFF. The DNA for the CDR3 is TGCGCCAGCAGCTGGGGGGGACATTTCATAACTGAAGCTTTCTTT.

The chain links TRBV5-4 to TRBJ2-3; D is unresolved. In germline, CDR1 is SGHNT, CDR2 YYREEE (reference sequence). The CDR3 loop spans 14 amino acids. Trimming stripped 4 bases from V and 1 base from J, with 10 bases between. The CDR3 DNA follows: TGTGCCAGCAGCCATCCCGTACGCACAGATACGCAGTATTTT. Its translation is CASSHPVRTDTQYF.

This clone is a singleton in its sample. The chain links TRBV5-8 to TRBJ1-5; 9 bases agree with TRBD1. Losses at the gene ends were 2 bases for V and 2 bases for J; bases not matched to a gene: 2. In germline, CDR1 is SGHTS, CDR2 YDEGEE. The CDR3 length is 15 residues. The CDR3 DNA reads as TGTGCCAGCAGCTTACGGACAGGGGGCAATCAGCCCCAGCATTTT. Its translation: CASSLRTGGNQPQHF.

The chain is built from TRBV19 and TRBJ2-1; D may be TRBD2 (6 bases). This CDR3 contains 16 residues. The ends were cut back, 6 bases at V and 0 bases at J, with 15 bases in the middle. In germline, CDR1 is LNHDA, CDR2 SQIVND (reference sequence). The DNA for the CDR3 is TGTGCCAGTAGCAGGACTGGGGGGAGCTCCTACAATGAGCAGTTCTTC. The encoded protein is CASSRTGGSSYNEQFF.

The V gene is TRBV4-2, the J gene TRBJ2-7; TRBD2 aligns across 7 bases. V trimming: 4 bases; J trimming: 1 base; junction bases outside the gene matches: 16. CDR1 and CDR2 from the germline V gene are LGHNA and YNFKEQ. The CDR3 sequence is 18 residues long. CDR3 nucleotides: TGTGCCAGCAGCCTGGTGAGCCTAGCGGCAGAGGCATCCTACGAGCAGTACTTC. This gives the protein CASSLVSLAAEASYEQYF.